This TCR beta chain is from a study of blood T cell repertoires in COVID-19. The wider study: Samples representing acute and convalescent COVID-19 were sourced from the United States, Italy and Spain.

Trimming left V 7 bases short and J 2 bases short, with 19 bases between. Looked up from germline, CDR1 is SEHNR and CDR2 is FQNEAQ (reference sequence). The CDR3 spans 16 residues. Repertoires were generated with immunoSEQ multiplex PCR, while TCRdb's copy carries only in-frame clones and drops some. The sample carries roughly 150,000 clones, 79% recorded once. While infection was still active, Seattle patients were enrolled and then followed longitudinally. This sequence was found in a woman in her fifties or sixties with COVID-19, enrolled during active disease. The V and J genes are TRBV7-9 and TRBJ2-3, with D tentatively TRBD1 (6 bases). The sample consisted of peripheral blood. As DNA, the CDR3 is TGTGCCAGCACCCAACAGTGGGGGCGAATCACAGATACGCAGTATTTT. This encodes CASTQQWGRITDTQYF.